Presented here are 24 T cell receptor beta chains from one specimen sequenced in a study of blood T cell repertoires in COVID-19. Repertoires were generated with immunoSEQ multiplex PCR, while TCRdb's copy carries only in-frame clones and drops some. This sample has approximately 120,000 clones, with roughly 69% found just once. The specimen sequenced was peripheral blood. The receptors shown here come from a woman between 65 and 79 years old with acute or convalescent COVID-19.

This chain uses TRBV19 with TRBJ1-2, with 7 bases matching TRBD1. The length of the CDR3 is 15 residues. CDR1 and CDR2 (germline): LNHDA, SQIVND (reference sequence). V was clipped by 5 bases and J by 3 bases; unmatched bases: 9. As DNA, the CDR3 is TGTGCCAGTAGTGATGACAGGGCCTTCGACTATGGCTACACCTTC. Translated: CASSDDRAFDYGYTF.

The V and J genes are TRBV19 and TRBJ1-1, with 9 positions matching TRBD1. The CDR3 loop spans 14 amino acids. V lost 5 bases to trimming and J lost 4 bases; unmatched junction nucleotides: 5. Germline V CDR1 and CDR2: LNHDA, SQIVND (reference sequence). The CDR3 DNA sequence: TGTGCCAGTAGTCGAGGACAGGGGCCCACTGAAGCTTTCTTT. Residues: CASSRGQGPTEAFF.

This clone was observed a few times. The rearrangement uses TRBV4-1 and TRBJ2-5; D gene ambiguous. The germline V and J ends were trimmed by 5 bases and 1 base, with 14 bases remaining between them. This CDR3 region has 15 residues. Germline V gene sequence: CDR1 MGHRA, CDR2 YSYEKL. CDR3 nucleotide sequence: TGCGCCAGCAGCGCAACGTTATACAGCCAAGAGACCCAGTACTTC. It is translated as CASSATLYSQETQYF.

The CDR3 DNA is TGTGCCTCTAAGGGGGGGACAGGAGGAAGTGAGCAGTTCTTC. Translation: CASKGGTGGSEQFF. V gene TRBV10-3 combines with J gene TRBJ2-1, with D maybe TRBD1 (8 bases). The germline V gene has CDR1 ENHRY and CDR2 SYGVKD. The CDR3 consists of 14 residues. V was cut by 11 bases and J by 9 bases, with 23 bases left in between.

This chain joins TRBV5-5 and TRBJ1-6; 7 bases agree with TRBD1. This CDR3 is 14 amino acids long. Germline V lookup: CDR1 SGHKS, CDR2 YYEKEE (reference sequence). The V and J ends lost 4 bases and 7 bases, in that order; junction bases with no gene match: 5. This chain's CDR3 is CASSLGQTNSPLHF. The CDR3 nucleotides read TGTGCCAGCAGCCTGGGACAGACAAATTCACCCCTCCACTTT.

The chain recombines TRBV27 with TRBJ2-2, with D perhaps matching TRBD2 (5 bases). Germline values: CDR1 MNHEY, CDR2 SMNVEV (reference sequence). V lost 0 bases to trimming and J lost 6 bases, with 8 bases between them. This CDR3 has 14 amino acids. The CDR3 here is CASSLSVGAGELFF. The CDR3 bases are TGTGCCAGCAGTTTATCAGTGGGAGCCGGGGAGCTGTTTTTT.

This rearrangement joins TRBV10-1 to TRBJ1-4, with D possibly TRBD1 on 5 matching bases. Between the trimmed V and J ends, which lost 8 bases and 3 bases, there was a span of 13 bases. CDR3 length: 14 amino acids. Germline CDR1 reads WNHNN; CDR2 reads SYGVQD (reference sequence). The CDR3 sequence: CASRFQGSNEKLFF. The CDR3 nucleotides read TGCGCCAGCCGATTTCAGGGATCTAATGAAAAACTGTTTTTT.

This chain connects TRBV28 to TRBJ2-5; tentative D call: TRBD1 (5 bases). V shed 2 bases and J shed 6 bases, with 16 bases lying between them. Germline values: CDR1 MDHEN, CDR2 SYDVKM. This CDR3 comprises 15 residues. The CDR3 is CASSLDWTILKTQYF. As DNA, the CDR3 is TGTGCCAGCAGTTTAGATTGGACAATATTAAAGACCCAGTACTTC.

This clone has more than one count but fewer than ten. The chain recombines TRBV5-1 with TRBJ2-5; 16 bases agree with TRBD2. The CDR3 is 19 residues long. The V segment lost 4 bases and the J segment 0 bases; nucleotides outside the gene matches: 9. Germline CDR1 reads SGHRS; CDR2 reads YFSETQ. This chain's CDR3 is CASSPSGTSGRAYQETQYF. The CDR3 DNA sequence: TGCGCCAGCAGCCCATCCGGGACTAGCGGGAGGGCCTACCAAGAGACCCAGTACTTC. The whole variable domain, remainder taken from reference TRBV5-1 and TRBJ2-5, is KAGVTQTPRYLIKTRGQQVTLSCSPISGHRSVSWYQQTPGQGLQFLFEYFSETQRNKGNFPGRFSGRQFSNSRSEMNVSTLELGDSALYLCASSPSGTSGRAYQETQYFGPGTRLLVL.

The J gene is TRBJ2-7, the V gene TRBV5-4, with 10 bases that match TRBD1. With V trimmed by 2 bases and J by 5 bases, 10 bases remained unmatched. CDR3 size: 16 residues. Germline assignment: CDR1 SGHNT and CDR2 YYREEE (reference sequence). The chain's CDR3 is CASSFPAGQGSHEQYF. The CDR3 DNA is TGTGCCAGCAGCTTTCCCGCGGGACAGGGGTCCCACGAGCAGTACTTC.

The chain uses TRBV5-1 and TRBJ2-7; D might be TRBD2 (5 bases). V shed 4 bases and J shed 3 bases, with 11 bases lying between them. CDR3 length: 13 residues. The germline gives CDR1 SGHRS, CDR2 YFSETQ. CDR3 protein: CASSDGRGYEQYF. CDR3 sequence (DNA): TGCGCCAGCAGCGATGGACGGGGCTACGAGCAGTACTTC. The whole variable domain, filled in from reference TRBV5-1 and TRBJ2-7, reads KAGVTQTPRYLIKTRGQQVTLSCSPISGHRSVSWYQQTPGQGLQFLFEYFSETQRNKGNFPGRFSGRQFSNSRSEMNVSTLELGDSALYLCASSDGRGYEQYFGPGTRLTVT.

The chain employs TRBV7-9 and TRBJ1-4; D is unclear. Trimming shortened V by 2 bases and J by 0 bases, and 10 bases separated the two germline ends. Per the germline V gene, CDR1 is SEHNR and CDR2 is FQNEAQ (reference sequence). This CDR3 has 16 amino acids. CDR3 DNA sequence: TGTGCCAGCAGCTTATTGAGGTCTGCAACTAATGAAAAACTGTTTTTT. Protein sequence: CASSLLRSATNEKLFF. Full variable domain (rest looked up from reference TRBV7-9 and TRBJ1-4): DTGVSQNPRHKITKRGQNVTFRCDPISEHNRLYWYRQTLGQGPEFLTYFQNEAQLEKSRLLSDRFSAERPKGSFSTLEIQRTEQGDSAMYLCASSLLRSATNEKLFFGSGTQLSVL.

To note about this clone: The same CDR3 is also encoded by other DNA sequences in this sample. The chain has TRBV5-1 and TRBJ1-4, with 7 bases identical to TRBD1. Germline trimming cut 2 bases from V and 2 bases from J; bases unmatched to any gene: 0. Germline V CDR1 and CDR2: SGHRS, YFSETQ. This CDR3 comprises 14 residues. CDR3 protein: CASSLQGTNEKLFF. The CDR3 DNA follows: TGCGCCAGCAGCTTACAGGGGACTAATGAAAAACTGTTTTTT.

The chain has TRBV7-2 and TRBJ2-1; possible D gene TRBD2, 5 bases. The length of the CDR3 is 17 residues. Germline V gene lookup returns CDR1 SGHTA and CDR2 FQGNSA. The V end was cut by 3 bases, the J end by 3 bases, with 18 bases between. The CDR3 loop reads CASSFGVVREYYNEQFF. In DNA, the CDR3 is TGTGCCAGCAGCTTCGGGGTAGTACGCGAGTACTACAATGAGCAGTTCTTC.

This chain connects TRBV5-1 to TRBJ1-2; D ambiguous. This CDR3 has 14 amino acids. The ends were cut back, 1 base at V and 3 bases at J, with 10 bases in the middle. The V gene's germline CDR1 is SGHRS and CDR2 YFSETQ. This CDR3 is CASSLRGSYYGYTF. Written as DNA, the CDR3 is TGCGCCAGCAGCTTGCGGGGATCCTACTATGGCTACACCTTC. Based on the CDR3 plus reference TRBV5-1 and TRBJ1-2, the full variable domain is KAGVTQTPRYLIKTRGQQVTLSCSPISGHRSVSWYQQTPGQGLQFLFEYFSETQRNKGNFPGRFSGRQFSNSRSEMNVSTLELGDSALYLCASSLRGSYYGYTFGSGTRLTVV.

J is TRBJ2-7 and V is TRBV27; 10 bases align to TRBD2. J lost 7 bases, V lost 5 bases, and 14 bases had no gene match. Per the germline V gene, CDR1 is MNHEY and CDR2 is SMNVEV (reference sequence). This CDR3 has 16 residues. The CDR3 DNA follows: TGTGCCAGCAGTCGGGGGGGAGCGGGAGGGCCGGATGAGCAGTACTTC. This gives the protein CASSRGGAGGPDEQYF.

This chain links TRBV5-8 with TRBJ2-3; D possibly corresponds to TRBD2 (6 bases). The CDR3 extends over 16 amino acids. Germline loops: CDR1 SGHTS, CDR2 YDEGEE. Trimming cost V 4 bases and J 2 bases, with 17 bases left between them. In DNA, the CDR3 is TGTGCCAGCAGCCGAAGGAGGGGCGCTAACACAGATACGCAGTATTTT. It codes for CASSRRRGANTDTQYF.

The J gene is TRBJ2-2, the V gene TRBV6-5; 11 bases are a match to TRBD2. Unmatched junction bases numbered 0, after V lost 8 bases and J lost 1 base. The CDR3 length is 14 residues. Germline lookup yields CDR1 MNHEY and CDR2 SVGAGI. The CDR3 sequence: CASGTSGNTGELFF. For the CDR3, the DNA is TGTGCCAGCGGGACTAGCGGGAACACCGGGGAGCTGTTTTTT.

J is TRBJ1-1 and V is TRBV19; D is unclear. This CDR3 spans 13 amino acids. Trimming shortened V by 5 bases and J by 3 bases, and 10 bases separated the two germline ends. From germline, CDR1 is LNHDA and CDR2 SQIVND (reference sequence). Written as DNA, the CDR3 is TGTGCCAGTAGTTTTTTGGGAGACACTGAAGCTTTCTTT. This codes for CASSFLGDTEAFF. The whole variable domain, remainder taken from reference TRBV19 and TRBJ1-1, is DGGITQSPKYLFRKEGQNVTLSCEQNLNHDAMYWYRQDPGQGLRLIYYSQIVNDFQKGDIAEGYSVSREKKESFPLTVTSAQKNPTAFYLCASSFLGDTEAFFGQGTRLTVV.

The chain's CDR3 is CASSWGERFQRSSYNEQFF. The CDR3 DNA sequence: TGTGCCAGCAGCTGGGGGGAGCGTTTTCAGCGCAGCTCCTACAATGAGCAGTTCTTC. The rearrangement links TRBV11-2 to TRBJ2-1; weak D call: TRBD2 (6 bases). V lost 4 bases to trimming and J lost 0 bases, with 22 bases between them. The V gene's germline CDR1 is SGHAT and CDR2 FQNNGV. This CDR3 has 19 residues.

This clone was counted ten times or more. The CDR3 here is CASSLTSGRYNEQFF. In DNA form, the CDR3 reads TGTGCCAGCAGTCTTACTAGCGGGAGATACAATGAGCAGTTCTTC. This chain links TRBV13 with TRBJ2-1; TRBD2 aligns across 11 bases. From germline, CDR1 is PRHDT and CDR2 FYEKMQ (reference sequence). This CDR3 is 15 amino acids long. Trimming took 6 bases from V and 4 from J; bases not matched to a gene: 5. The variable domain in full, with the rest retrieved from reference TRBV13 and TRBJ2-1, is AAGVIQSPRHLIKEKRETATLKCYPIPRHDTVYWYQQGPGQDPQFLISFYEKMQSDKGSIPDRFSAQQFSDYHSELNMSSLELGDSALYFCASSLTSGRYNEQFFGPGTRLTVL.

The CDR3 coding sequence is TGTGCCAGCAGTCCCGGGACAGGGGCCTACAATGAGCAGTTCTTC. Translated, it gives CASSPGTGAYNEQFF. The chain combines TRBV5-5 with TRBJ2-1; 10 bases align to TRBD1. Germline assignment: CDR1 SGHKS and CDR2 YYEKEE (reference sequence). CDR3 size: 15 residues. The V and J ends lost 5 bases and 2 bases, in that order; junction bases with no gene match: 4.

Here the CDR3 reads CASSPQGETDTQYF. The CDR3 region has the DNA TGTGCCAGCTCACCTCAGGGGGAGACAGATACGCAGTATTTT. The chain employs TRBV18 and TRBJ2-3, with TRBD1 matching 7 bases. The CDR3 spans 14 residues. V shed 3 bases and J 3 bases; nucleotides not matched to a gene: 3. Germline lookup yields CDR1 KGHSH and CDR2 LQKENI. The full variable domain, its missing parts supplied by reference TRBV18 and TRBJ2-3, is NAGVMQNPRHLVRRRGQEARLRCSPMKGHSHVYWYRQLPEEGLKFMVYLQKENIIDESGMPKERFSAEFPKEGPSILRIQQVVRGDSAAYFCASSPQGETDTQYFGPGTRLTVL.

This clone qualifies as medium-sized. The chain joins TRBV9 to TRBJ1-2; possible D gene TRBD1, 6 bases. The V end was cut by 2 bases, the J end by 4 bases, with 12 bases between. This CDR3 contains 14 residues. Germline V CDR1 and CDR2: SGDLS, YYNGEE. CDR3 protein: CASSVGGGSYGYTF. In nucleotides, the CDR3 is TGTGCCAGCAGCGTGGGAGGGGGGAGCTATGGCTACACCTTC.